The 24 T cell receptor beta chains below all came from one sample that was sequenced in a study of blood T cell repertoires in COVID-19. The assay was immunoSEQ multiplex PCR, and TCRdb's table has in-frame clones only and misses some. The table lists hundreds of thousands of clones, roughly 89% of them singletons, with roughly 8% in the top ten. Specimen: peripheral blood. These receptors originate from a woman aged 45-60 years with COVID-19, enrolled during active disease.

The rearrangement joins TRBV10-1 to TRBJ1-2; D unresolved. Germline CDR1 WNHNN, CDR2 SYGVQD (reference sequence). There are 11 residues in the CDR3. Deletions cut 4 bases from V and 8 bases from J, with 8 bases between. For the CDR3, the DNA is TGCGCCAGCAGTGGAAGAGGAGGCTACACCTTC. Amino acids: CASSGRGGYTF.

The chain joins TRBV24-1 to TRBJ2-5; weak D call: TRBD2 (6 bases). This CDR3 contains 13 residues. Trimming left V 5 bases short and J 5 bases short, with 11 bases between. Germline V gives CDR1 KGHDR, CDR2 SFDVKD. This chain's CDR3 is CATSVGGGETQYF. The CDR3 nucleotides are TGTGCCACCAGTGTTGGAGGAGGGGAGACCCAGTACTTC.

To note about this clone: A junction boundary mismatches the germline segment, possibly from a read error. The V call is TRBV2, the J call TRBJ1-2; D is ambiguous. CDR1 is SNHLY, CDR2 FYNNEI, per germline. This CDR3 has 14 residues. The chain's CDR3 is CASGERGPNYGYTF. CDR3 in DNA: TGTGCCAGCGGTGAACGGGGTCCTAACTATGGCTACACCTTC. Full variable domain (outside the CDR3, taken from reference TRBV2 and TRBJ1-2): EPEVTQTPSHQVTQMGQEVILRCVPISNHLYFYWYRQILGQKVEFLVSFYNNEISEKSEIFDDQFSVERPDGSNFTLKIRSTKLEDSAMYFCASGERGPNYGYTFGSGTRLTVV.

The V and J genes are TRBV5-4 and TRBJ2-2; 9 positions agree with TRBD1. V gave up 5 bases and J gave up 2 bases; unmatched junction bases: 4. CDR3 size: 15 residues. CDR1 is SGHNT, CDR2 YYREEE, per germline (reference sequence). CDR3 DNA: TGTGCCAGCAGAAAGGGACAGGGAAACACCGGGGAGCTGTTTTTT. Translating it yields CASRKGQGNTGELFF.

The CDR3 sequence: CAWTKREEKLFF. Here the CDR3 DNA reads TGTGCCTGGACTAAACGGGAAGAAAAACTGTTTTTT. This rearrangement joins TRBV30 to TRBJ1-4; D gene unclear. The CDR3 is 12 residues long. Germline CDR1 is GTSNPN and CDR2 is SVGIG (reference sequence). Trimming took off 4 bases at V and 8 bases at J, with 11 bases between the two ends.

This chain uses TRBV7-2 with TRBJ2-7; 8 nucleotides match TRBD2. The CDR3 totals 15 residues. Per germline, CDR1 SGHTA and CDR2 FQGNSA. The ends lost 1 base at V and 2 bases at J; junction bases unmatched: 4. CDR3 DNA: TGTGCCAGCAGCTTAGACGGGGGGGCAACCTACGAGCAGTACTTC. As protein: CASSLDGGATYEQYF.

The J gene is TRBJ1-2, the V gene TRBV27; 7 bases map to TRBD1. The CDR3 covers 15 residues. Unmatched junction bases numbered 10, after V lost 1 base and J lost 8 bases. Per the germline V gene, CDR1 is MNHEY and CDR2 is SMNVEV (reference sequence). CDR3 residues: CASSLYLDRDEGYTF. CDR3 DNA: TGTGCCAGCAGTTTATACCTCGACAGGGATGAGGGCTACACCTTC.

The chain combines TRBV19 with TRBJ1-1; 8 nucleotides agree with TRBD1. Germline V gene lookup returns CDR1 LNHDA and CDR2 SQIVND (reference sequence). The V gene end was trimmed by 5 bases and the J gene end by 4 bases; junction bases not matched to a gene: 9. The CDR3 runs 15 residues. The CDR3 DNA reads as TGTGCCAGTAGTCCTAGAGGACAGGGTCCCACTGAAGCTTTCTTT. Encoded protein: CASSPRGQGPTEAFF.

This chain uses TRBV24-1 with TRBJ2-4, with 10 bases matching TRBD1. The CDR3 extends over 14 amino acids. V shed 2 bases, J shed 7 bases, and the junction held 1 base outside the gene matches. Germline V gene lookup returns CDR1 KGHDR and CDR2 SFDVKD. For the CDR3, the DNA is TGTGCCACCAGTGATTCGACAGGGGGCAACATTCAGTACTTC. This sequence encodes CATSDSTGGNIQYF.

V gene TRBV11-3 combines with J gene TRBJ2-2; 8 positions match TRBD1. V gave up 5 bases and J gave up 4 bases; unmatched junction bases: 3. CDR1 is SGHNT, CDR2 YENEEA, per germline. This CDR3 has 14 residues. The CDR3: CASSITGGTGELFF. Written as DNA, the CDR3 is TGTGCCAGCAGCATCACAGGGGGCACCGGGGAGCTGTTTTTT.

The J gene is TRBJ2-3, the V gene TRBV7-2, with 8 nucleotides matching TRBD2. Germline V gene lookup returns CDR1 SGHTA and CDR2 FQGNSA. The CDR3 length is 15 residues. The trim removed 8 bases at V and 2 bases at J, leaving 9 bases unmatched. DNA for the CDR3: TGTGCCAGCTCCCAAGAGCGGGGGCTCACAGATACGCAGTATTTT. This codes for CASSQERGLTDTQYF.

The chain recombines TRBV30 with TRBJ2-1, with D unresolved. CDR1 GTSNPN and CDR2 SVGIG come from the germline V gene (reference sequence). The CDR3 runs to 14 residues. Trimming pared 3 bases from V and 7 bases from J, leaving 16 bases between. The CDR3 coding sequence is TGTGCCTGGAGGTGGAAATTGGGCTCGAATGAGCAGTTCTTC. This gives the protein CAWRWKLGSNEQFF.

The chain links TRBV27 to TRBJ1-6; D uncertain. The germline CDR1 and CDR2 sequences are MNHEY and SMNVEV (reference sequence). The CDR3 sequence is 17 residues long. Trimming pared 0 bases from V and 5 bases from J, leaving 14 bases between. The CDR3 spells CASSLSTPTRNNSPLHF. The CDR3 bases are TGTGCCAGCAGTTTATCAACCCCGACAAGGAATAATTCACCCCTCCACTTT.

V and J are TRBV5-4 and TRBJ1-6; no firm D call. Germline CDR1 and CDR2: SGHNT and YYREEE (reference sequence). The CDR3 is 15 residues long. V lost 0 bases and J 6 bases, leaving 10 bases between the germline ends. The CDR3 DNA follows: TGTGCCAGCAGCTTGGATTTGGTAGTTAATTCACCCCTCCACTTT. Its translation: CASSLDLVVNSPLHF.

CDR3 sequence: CASSSTTIGREQYF. CDR3 coding DNA: TGTGCCAGCAGTTCGACGACAATCGGCAGGGAGCAGTACTTC. The genes are TRBV28 and TRBJ2-7, with no clear D. The CDR3 is 14 amino acids. Germline CDR1 and CDR2: MDHEN and SYDVKM. V was trimmed by 4 bases and J by 7 bases, leaving 17 bases between them.

The genes are TRBV24-1 and TRBJ2-3; D possibly corresponds to TRBD2 (5 bases). V lost 3 bases, J lost 4 bases, and 16 bases lay in between. CDR3 length: 16 residues. Germline V CDR1 and CDR2: KGHDR, SFDVKD. For the CDR3, the DNA is TGTGCCACCAGTGATCCGGGATTACTCGGCTCAGATACGCAGTATTTT. Its translation is CATSDPGLLGSDTQYF.

This chain connects TRBV18 to TRBJ2-3, with 7 bases fitting TRBD2. The CDR3 extends over 18 amino acids. The V gene's germline CDR1 is KGHSH and CDR2 LQKENI. V lost 6 bases to trimming and J lost 2 bases; unmatched junction nucleotides: 17. CDR3 protein: CASSRRDLAVGDTDTQYF. CDR3 in DNA: TGTGCCAGCTCCCGAAGGGATCTAGCGGTGGGGGACACAGATACGCAGTATTTT.

This chain joins TRBV29-1 and TRBJ1-4; 9 bases align to TRBD1. This CDR3 contains 12 residues. The junction had 1 base not matched to a gene; V was cut back by 4 bases and J by 7 bases. Germline values: CDR1 SQVTM, CDR2 ANQGSEA. Here the CDR3 DNA reads TGCAGCGTTGGACAGGGGGGTGAAAAACTGTTTTTT. Its translation is CSVGQGGEKLFF.

The rearrangement joins TRBV19 to TRBJ2-2; D is possibly TRBD1 (5 bases). V lost 1 base to trimming and J lost 9 bases, with 9 bases between them. Germline V gene sequence: CDR1 LNHDA, CDR2 SQIVND (reference sequence). CDR3 size: 13 residues. CDR3 nucleotides: TGTGCCAGTAGTATAGTCTGGGGCCGGGAGCTGTTTTTT. It yields the protein CASSIVWGRELFF.

The chain is built from TRBV20-1 and TRBJ1-1; perhaps TRBD1 as D (5 bases). V gave up 6 bases and J gave up 8 bases, with 13 bases separating them. The length of the CDR3 is 11 residues. Germline V gene lookup returns CDR1 DFQATT and CDR2 SNEGSKA (reference sequence). The DNA of the CDR3 is TGCAGTGCCCAAGCAGGGCCCGAAGCTTTCTTT. Translation gives CSAQAGPEAFF.

V gene TRBV10-3 combines with J gene TRBJ1-2; 7 nucleotides match TRBD1. Germline V gives CDR1 ENHRY, CDR2 SYGVKD. V was pared by 0 bases and J by 6 bases, with 4 bases of the junction left unmatched. The CDR3 length is 14 residues. CDR3 coding DNA: TGTGCCATCAGTGAGTCGGTAACAGGGGATGGCTACACCTTC. This sequence encodes CAISESVTGDGYTF.

In DNA, the CDR3 is TGTGCCAGCAGCCGTGCTGGGGGGGGTGATAATGAGCAGTTCTTC. It encodes CASSRAGGGDNEQFF. The chain uses TRBV7-6 and TRBJ2-1; TRBD2 matches at 7 bases. The CDR3 is 15 residues long. Germline V gene sequence: CDR1 SGHVS, CDR2 FNYEAQ. V lost 5 bases to trimming and J lost 7 bases; unmatched junction nucleotides: 11. The variable domain in full, with the rest retrieved from reference TRBV7-6 and TRBJ2-1, is GAGVSQSPRYKVTKRGQDVALRCDPISGHVSLYWYRQALGQGPEFLTYFNYEAQQDKSGLPNDRFSAERPEGSISTLTIQRTEQRDSAMYRCASSRAGGGDNEQFFGPGTRLTVL.

V gene TRBV6-5 combines with J gene TRBJ2-7, with TRBD2 matching 8 bases. The CDR3 is 15 amino acids. In germline, CDR1 is MNHEY, CDR2 SVGAGI. J gave up 0 bases and V 5 bases, and 6 bases lay outside the gene matches. The CDR3 here is CASSKFSGTSYEQYF. CDR3 DNA: TGTGCCAGCAGTAAGTTTAGCGGGACCTCCTACGAGCAGTACTTC.

V and J are TRBV6-5 and TRBJ1-5, with 8 bases that match TRBD1. The CDR3 sequence is 14 residues long. Trimming took 6 bases from V and 4 from J; bases not matched to a gene: 5. Germline V gene lookup returns CDR1 MNHEY and CDR2 SVGAGI. The CDR3 bases are TGTGCCAGCAGCGGGACAGGCGCGAATCAGCCCCAGCATTTT. Protein: CASSGTGANQPQHF.